This is a list of T cell receptor beta chains from one sample in a study of blood T cell repertoires in COVID-19. Using immunoSEQ multiplex PCR, the repertoire was profiled, and TCRdb retains in-frame clones only, with some absent. Altogether some 230,000 clones are present, approximately 81% being singletons, with the ten largest covering roughly 2.6%. Sequencing was performed on peripheral blood. The source of these receptors is a man aged 50 or older who had recovered from COVID-19. Both conserved end residues are part of each CDR3. The order of the fields is J gene, D gene, V gene, clone size, CDR3 protein, CDR3 DNA. The D gene is left open where the match is weak. Only part of the rows carry a size: once, few, many, or a class if the clone is expanded.

>TRBJ2-3|.|TRBV4-1|.
CASSQDPPGVVTDTQYF
TGCGCCAGCAGCCAAGATCCGCCCGGGGTGGTCACAGATACGCAGTATTTT
>TRBJ1-5|.|TRBV19|once
CASSHDSINQPQHF
TGTGCCAGTAGCCATGACAGCATCAATCAGCCCCAGCATTTT
>TRBJ2-7|TRBD1|TRBV2|.
CASSRDRGLYEQYF
TGTGCCAGCAGTCGGGACAGGGGATTGTACGAGCAGTACTTC
>TRBJ1-1|.|TRBV6-2/TRBV6-3|.
CASSPSGLMNTEAFF
TGTGCCAGCAGTCCATCGGGACTCATGAACACTGAAGCTTTCTTT
>TRBJ2-7|TRBD2|TRBV5-5|.
CASSLRGESYEQYF
TGTGCCAGCAGCTTACGGGGGGAGTCCTACGAGCAGTACTTC
>TRBJ1-6|TRBD1|TRBV4-2|.
CASSRGQVENSPLHF
TGTGCCAGCAGCCGCGGACAGGTTGAAAATTCACCCCTCCACTTT
>TRBJ2-5|TRBD1|TRBV6-1|.
CASSGRGTGGYQETQYF
TGTGCCAGCAGTGGACGAGGGACAGGGGGGTACCAAGAGACCCAGTACTTC
>TRBJ2-7|.|TRBV14|.
CASSRLGGSYEQYF
TGTGCCAGCAGTCGTTTGGGGGGCTCCTACGAGCAGTACTTC
>TRBJ2-1|.|TRBV5-1|few
CASSQGWGSRNEQFF
TGCGCCAGCAGCCAGGGGTGGGGTTCTAGAAATGAGCAGTTCTTC
>TRBJ2-3|.|TRBV14|.
CASSQGLARTDTQYF
TGTGCCAGCAGCCAAGGATTAGCACGCACAGATACGCAGTATTTT
>TRBJ1-5|TRBD1|TRBV18|.
CASSTTTGSPSNQPQHF
TGTGCCAGCTCAACAACGACAGGGAGCCCTAGCAATCAGCCCCAGCATTTT
>TRBJ2-3|TRBD2|TRBV5-1|.
CASSPREGDTQYF
TGCGCCAGCAGCCCTAGGGAGGGGGATACGCAGTATTTT
>TRBJ1-2|.|TRBV28|.
CASRPRVLYGYTF
TGTGCCAGCAGACCCAGGGTACTCTATGGCTACACCTTC
>TRBJ1-3|TRBD1|TRBV19|.
CASNPGTGSSGNTIYF
TGTGCCAGTAACCCCGGGACAGGGTCATCCGGAAACACCATATATTTT
>TRBJ1-5|.|TRBV6-5|.
CASTSVVAGPQHF
TGTGCCAGCACCTCGGTAGTCGCGGGGCCCCAGCATTTT
>TRBJ2-5|.|TRBV19|few
CASSVKETQYF
TGTGCCAGTAGTGTCAAAGAGACCCAGTACTTC
>TRBJ2-7|TRBD1|TRBV24-1|.
CATSKGQGAYEQYF
TGTGCCACCAGCAAGGGACAGGGGGCTTACGAGCAGTACTTC
>TRBJ2-2|.|TRBV7-2|once
CASSLWGLAATGELFF
TGTGCCAGCAGCTTATGGGGGCTAGCGGCCACCGGGGAGCTGTTTTTT
>TRBJ2-2|TRBD2|TRBV18|.
CASSPQREGDTGELFF
TGTGCCAGCTCACCACAGCGGGAGGGCGACACCGGGGAGCTGTTTTTT
>TRBJ1-2|.|TRBV28|.
CASSFYGGDYGYTF
TGTGCCAGCAGTTTTTATGGGGGGGACTATGGCTACACCTTC
>TRBJ1-2|TRBD1|TRBV18|.
CASSPGTGHYGYTF
TGTGCCAGCTCACCCGGGACAGGACACTATGGCTACACCTTC
>TRBJ2-5|TRBD2|TRBV7-2|.
CASSLGLAGGEQETQYF
TGTGCCAGCAGCTTGGGACTAGCGGGAGGAGAGCAAGAGACCCAGTACTTC
>TRBJ2-3|.|TRBV5-1|.
CASSLEGQLFTDTQYF
TGCGCCAGCAGCTTGGAGGGACAACTATTCACAGATACGCAGTATTTT
>TRBJ2-3|.|TRBV19|.
CASSIFGSRGTDTQYF
TGTGCCAGTAGCATTTTTGGGAGTCGGGGCACAGATACGCAGTATTTT
>TRBJ2-1|TRBD1|TRBV4-2|.
CASSQDSYRGNEQFF
TGTGCCAGCAGCCAGGATTCATACAGGGGCAATGAGCAGTTCTTC
>TRBJ2-7|.|TRBV9|once
CASSVGSVPYEQYF
TGTGCCAGCAGCGTAGGGAGTGTCCCCTACGAGCAGTACTTC
>TRBJ1-4|.|TRBV7-2|.
CASSLGGYGEKLFF
TGTGCCAGCAGCTTAGGAGGGTATGGGGAAAAACTGTTTTTT
>TRBJ2-3|.|TRBV28|few
CASSDFGRGGTDTQYF
TGTGCCAGCAGCGACTTTGGGCGAGGAGGAACAGATACGCAGTATTTT
>TRBJ2-1|TRBD2|TRBV7-6|.
CASSMLTTSGRSPFF
TGTGCCAGCAGCATGTTGACTACTAGCGGGAGATCCCCGTTCTTC
>TRBJ1-5|.|TRBV28|.
CASSRIPGNNQPQHF
TGTGCCAGCAGTCGCATCCCGGGGAACAATCAGCCCCAGCATTTT
>TRBJ2-7|TRBD1|TRBV2|.
CASSEVQGSSYEQYF
TGTGCCAGCAGTGAAGTACAGGGGAGCTCCTACGAGCAGTACTTC
>TRBJ2-2|.|TRBV28|.
CASGALTGELFF
TGTGCCAGCGGGGCGCTCACCGGGGAGCTGTTTTTT
>TRBJ1-2|TRBD1|TRBV6-1|.
CASRGQGRPPNGYTF
TGTGCCAGCAGGGGACAGGGGCGCCCCCCCAATGGCTACACCTTC
>TRBJ2-1|TRBD2|TRBV6-1|.
CASSEGGMARNEQFF
TGTGCCAGCAGTGAGGGAGGGATGGCCCGCAATGAGCAGTTCTTC
>TRBJ1-1|TRBD1|TRBV29-1|.
CSIRTGLEAFF
TGCAGCATCCGGACAGGGCTTGAAGCTTTCTTT
>TRBJ2-7|TRBD1|TRBV30|.
CAWSKAAGGSYEQYF
TGTGCCTGGAGTAAAGCGGCAGGGGGCTCCTACGAGCAGTACTTC
>TRBJ2-7|TRBD2|TRBV7-9|.
CASSWRGNYEQYF
TGTGCCAGCAGCTGGCGGGGGAACTACGAGCAGTACTTC
>TRBJ1-2|.|TRBV7-2|.
CASSFVAGSNYGYTF
TGTGCCAGCAGCTTCGTCGCAGGGTCTAACTATGGCTACACCTTC
>TRBJ2-7|.|TRBV5-4|.
CANSPHYRAANEQYF
TGTGCCAACAGCCCCCATTACAGGGCAGCAAACGAGCAGTACTTC
>TRBJ2-5|TRBD1|TRBV6-5|.
CASRPRGQVQETQYF
TGTGCCAGCAGACCCCGGGGACAGGTTCAAGAGACCCAGTACTTC